This TCR beta chain was captured in a study of vaccination effects on CD4 cells after COVID-19. With respect to this clone: What it binds is unknown.

CDR1 and CDR2 from the germline V gene are SGHTA and FQGNSA. This CDR3 has 14 amino acids. With 4 bases removed from V and 1 base from J, the gap between germline ends came to 10 bases. Sequencing was performed with immunoSEQ multiplex PCR; in TCRdb, only in-frame clones are kept and a portion is missing. The sample records under 80,000 clones, over 60% being singletons. Peptide-pool stimulation followed by sequencing identified expanded antigen-specific CD4+ clonotypes in the ViraFEST assay. The culture ran for 10 days, and then CD4+ T cells were isolated. SARS-CoV-2 infection was confirmed by PCR in the person between March and December 2020. Negative control cultures received an HIV-1 Nef peptide pool.

The sequencing used CD4+ T cells from PBMCs cultured with HIV peptides, collected before COVID-19 vaccination. Subset described: HIV-1 Nef peptide pool negative control/reference culture. The gene calls are TRBV7-2 and TRBJ1-1; perhaps TRBD1 as D (5 bases). The TCR originated in a human donor who had a prior SARS-CoV-2 infection. CDR3 DNA: TGTGCCAGCAGCTCATCGGGGGGGAACACTGAAGCTTTCTTT. Its translation is CASSSSGGNTEAFF.